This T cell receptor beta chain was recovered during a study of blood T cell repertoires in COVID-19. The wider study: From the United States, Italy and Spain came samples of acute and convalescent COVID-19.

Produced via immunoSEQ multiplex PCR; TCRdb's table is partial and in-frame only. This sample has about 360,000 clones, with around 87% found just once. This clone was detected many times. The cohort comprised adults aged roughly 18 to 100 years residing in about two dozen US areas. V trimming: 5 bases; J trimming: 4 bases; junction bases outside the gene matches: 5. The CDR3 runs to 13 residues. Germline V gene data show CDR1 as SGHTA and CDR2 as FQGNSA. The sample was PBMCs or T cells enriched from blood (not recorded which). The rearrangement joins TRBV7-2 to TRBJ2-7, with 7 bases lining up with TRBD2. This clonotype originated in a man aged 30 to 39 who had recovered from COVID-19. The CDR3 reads CASSGWGGYEQYF. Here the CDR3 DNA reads TGTGCCAGCAGCGGTTGGGGGGGTTACGAGCAGTACTTC.